The clone carrying this T cell receptor beta chain was seen at least ten times. What it binds is unknown. The source of the sample is a study of CD8 T cells in ankylosing spondylitis. Study-wide results and limits: As for the disease-linked clones, they showed a CD8+ phenotype and occurred at relatively low frequencies in peripheral blood.

Construction of TCR beta libraries was performed using quantitative 5'-RACE with molecular barcodes. TCRdb reprocessed the 5' RACE reads via MiXCR and lists one record per CDR3 protein. The table shows some 240,000 distinct CDR3 sequences, with approximately 20% occurring only once. The V end lost 5 bases, the J end lost 3 bases, and 8 bases lay between the germline ends. Germline V lookup: CDR1 LGHDT, CDR2 YNNKEL (reference sequence). The CDR3 is 13 residues long. The chain links TRBV3-1 to TRBJ2-1; no firm D call. The sequence was collected from a male donor with ankylosing spondylitis or in good health (not recorded which). Sequencing input: blood, either unsorted or a sorted T cell fraction (not recorded which). The CDR3, as DNA: TGTGCCAGCAGCGACTCCAACTACAATGAGCAGTTCTTC. Amino acid sequence: CASSDSNYNEQFF.